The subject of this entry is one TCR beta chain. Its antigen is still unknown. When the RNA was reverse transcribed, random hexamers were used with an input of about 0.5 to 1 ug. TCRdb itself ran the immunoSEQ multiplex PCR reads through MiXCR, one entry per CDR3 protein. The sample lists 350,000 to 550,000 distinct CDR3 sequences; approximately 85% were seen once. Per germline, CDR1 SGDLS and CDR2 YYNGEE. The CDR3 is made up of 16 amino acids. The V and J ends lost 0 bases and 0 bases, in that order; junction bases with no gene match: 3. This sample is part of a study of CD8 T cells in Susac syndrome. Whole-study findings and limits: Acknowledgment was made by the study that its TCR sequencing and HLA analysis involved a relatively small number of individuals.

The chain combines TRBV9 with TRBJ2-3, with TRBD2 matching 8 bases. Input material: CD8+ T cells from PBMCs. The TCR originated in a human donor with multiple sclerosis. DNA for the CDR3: TGTGCCAGCAGCGTAGGGACTAGCCAAAGCACAGATACGCAGTATTTT. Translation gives CASSVGTSQSTDTQYF.